This T cell receptor (beta chain) was profiled in a study of blood T cell repertoires in COVID-19. V lost 10 bases and J lost 2; bases outside the gene matches: 10. The CDR3 is 14 amino acids. CDR1 is MNHEY and CDR2 is SVGAGI in the germline V gene. The data were produced by immunoSEQ multiplex PCR, yet TCRdb's version contains in-frame clones alone and is incomplete. The sample includes roughly 240,000 clones, 85% of them seen just once. The clonotype comes from a man aged 50 or older with COVID-19, enrolled during active disease. V gene TRBV6-5 combines with J gene TRBJ2-7; TRBD1 matches at 8 bases. Sequencing was performed on peripheral blood. The CDR3 DNA is TGTGCCACTACCCGGGACAGGACCACCTACGAGCAGTACTTC. Encoded protein: CATTRDRTTYEQYF.